This T cell receptor beta chain was captured in a study of blood T cell repertoires in COVID-19. Overall study: Spain, Italy and the United States supplied samples that represented acute and convalescent COVID-19.

Per the original data handling: Nucleated cell counts were estimated from reference gene primer amplification. The method was immunoSEQ multiplex PCR; TCRdb's version includes in-frame clones alone and lacks a portion of them. D and trimming come from the DNA, and the V and J calls and clone size come from that table. The table has some 21,000 clones, around 84% seen once; the top ten hold around 3.8%. With V trimmed by 3 bases and J by 0 bases, 3 bases remained unmatched. Germline CDR1 KGHSH, CDR2 LQKENI. This CDR3 region has 16 residues. Sequencing used peripheral blood. This sequence was found in a man aged 45 to 65 with active COVID-19. The genes are TRBV18 and TRBJ2-3; TRBD2 matches at 10 bases. CDR3 nucleotide sequence: TGTGCCAGCTCACCGACTAGCGGGTCTAGCACAGATACGCAGTATTTT. It yields the protein CASSPTSGSSTDTQYF.